The present T cell receptor (beta chain) was sequenced within a study of blood T cell repertoires in COVID-19. Study at large: Collection of acute and convalescent COVID-19 samples took place in the United States, Italy and Spain. T cells, B-cell-depleted T cells, or PBMCs supplied cDNA or gDNA.

As originally analysed: Researchers report that nucleated cell counts were estimated from reference gene primer amplification. Using immunoSEQ multiplex PCR, the repertoire was profiled, and TCRdb retains in-frame clones only, with some absent. That table furnishes V, J and clone size, whereas the DNA furnished D and trimming. The data show some 250,000 clones, approximately 80% seen once. V lost 5 bases to trimming and J lost 3 bases, with 10 bases between them. The CDR3 sequence is 14 residues long. Germline V gene data show CDR1 as LGHNA and CDR2 as YNFKEQ. The sequencing input was peripheral blood. This sequence joins TRBV4-2 and TRBJ2-2; D gene ambiguous. The source of this sequence is a man aged 55-75 years with acute or convalescent COVID-19. CDR3 DNA sequence: TGTGCCAGCAGCTATTCAGTGGACACCGGGGAGCTGTTTTTT. Translated, it gives CASSYSVDTGELFF.